The clone carrying this T cell receptor (beta chain) was observed a handful of times. Its antigen is as yet unknown. A J-beta primer mix and a sample-barcoded 5' primer were used in a second PCR of about 7 to 11 cycles. A template-switch adaptor with 12 random nucleotides tagged each cDNA molecule. One entry per CDR3 protein, called by TCRdb with MiXCR from the 5' RACE reads. The table lists about 1,500,000 distinct CDR3 sequences, approximately 28% of them singletons. This specimen belongs to a study of blood T cells in healthy people across ages. Study-level results: While age rose, TCR beta diversity per million T cells dropped in a roughly linear way. When one million T cells were used, diversity estimates were thought to be underestimates.

The receptor comes from a woman younger than 45 in good health. Sequencing input: blood.

The CDR3 here is CASSVRRTNSPLHF. For the CDR3, the DNA is TGTGCCAGCAGCGTTAGACGGACCAATTCACCCCTCCACTTT. V gene TRBV9 combines with J gene TRBJ1-6, with D hard to call. V was trimmed by 2 bases and J by 7 bases, leaving 10 bases between them. CDR3 size: 14 residues. Per germline, CDR1 SGDLS and CDR2 YYNGEE.